Presented here are 19 T cell receptor beta chains from one specimen sequenced in a study of blood T cell repertoires in COVID-19. Only in-frame clones appear in the TCRdb table, and some are missing; sequencing was by immunoSEQ multiplex PCR. The repertoire consists of about 55,000 clones, with approximately 82% occurring once and the leading ten covering 14% to 15%. Source material: peripheral blood. The source of these receptors is a human donor in a cohort sampled during active COVID-19.

CDR3 residues: CASSYAQGYEQYF. The CDR3 DNA sequence: TGTGCCAGCAGTTATGCACAGGGCTACGAGCAGTACTTC. The J gene is TRBJ2-7, the V gene TRBV6-2 or TRBV6-3; D may be TRBD1 (6 bases). Germline CDR1 reads MNHEY; CDR2 reads SVGEGT. The V and J ends lost 3 bases and 3 bases respectively, with 9 bases between them. The CDR3 runs 13 residues.

This sequence joins TRBV7-8 and TRBJ2-2, with D possibly matching TRBD1 (6 bases). The CDR3 runs to 15 residues. Looked up from germline, CDR1 is SGHVS and CDR2 is FQNEAQ. V shed 5 bases and J shed 2 bases, with 12 bases lying between them. The CDR3 protein is CASSHGDINTGELFF. CDR3 DNA sequence: TGTGCCAGCAGCCACGGGGACATAAACACCGGGGAGCTGTTTTTT. Using reference TRBV7-8 and TRBJ2-2 for the parts outside the CDR3, the full variable domain is GAGVSQSPRYKVAKRGQDVALRCDPISGHVSLFWYQQALGQGPEFLTYFQNEAQLDKSGLPSDRFFAERPEGSVSTLKIQRTQQEDSAVYLCASSHGDINTGELFFGEGSRLTVL.

The rearrangement uses TRBV24-1 and TRBJ2-2, with unresolved D. The germline V gene has CDR1 KGHDR and CDR2 SFDVKD. The V end was cut by 3 bases, the J end by 2 bases, with 6 bases between. CDR3 length equals 14 residues. Here the CDR3 DNA reads TGTGCCACCAGTGATATTGTAAACACCGGGGAGCTGTTTTTT. As protein: CATSDIVNTGELFF.

This clone is a singleton in its sample. The gene calls are TRBV28 and TRBJ2-2; 7 nucleotides line up with TRBD1. Germline CDR1 reads MDHEN; CDR2 reads SYDVKM. V lost 5 bases, J lost 6 bases, and 3 bases stayed unmatched. This CDR3 is 13 amino acids long. The CDR3 DNA reads as TGTGCCAGCAGTCACAGGGGTTCCGGGGAGCTGTTTTTT. Amino acids: CASSHRGSGELFF.

The CDR3 region is CASSQPGQVKGEQFF. The CDR3, as DNA: TGTGCCAGCAGCCAACCGGGACAGGTGAAGGGTGAGCAGTTCTTC. The chain carries TRBV14 and TRBJ2-1; 8 bases map to TRBD1. The CDR3 is 15 residues long. CDR1 is SGHDN and CDR2 is FVKESK in the germline V gene. V lost 2 bases, J lost 9 bases, and 9 bases stayed unmatched.

This clone was seen just once. The chain couples TRBV7-6 to TRBJ1-1; TRBD1 matches at 9 bases. With 3 bases clipped from V and 7 bases from J, the junction kept 6 bases outside the gene matches. Germline CDR1 reads SGHVS; CDR2 reads FNYEAQ. The CDR3 extends over 14 amino acids. The CDR3 region has the DNA TGTGCCAGCAGCTTTGGGACAGGGAGAGATGAAGCTTTCTTT. Protein product: CASSFGTGRDEAFF.

This clone was counted a few times. V is TRBV5-1 and J is TRBJ2-7, with D tentatively TRBD2 (6 bases). V was clipped by 2 bases and J by 2 bases, with 11 bases between them. Germline CDR1 reads SGHRS; CDR2 reads YFSETQ. The CDR3 totals 14 residues. The CDR3 spells CASSFLGGTYEQYF. The DNA for the CDR3 is TGCGCCAGCAGCTTTTTGGGGGGAACCTACGAGCAGTACTTC.

The V gene is TRBV5-4, the J gene TRBJ2-3, with 11 bases that match TRBD2. J was trimmed by 4 bases and V by 5 bases; bases with no gene match: 6. The CDR3 has 15 amino acids. Germline lookup yields CDR1 SGHNT and CDR2 YYREEE (reference sequence). CDR3 protein: CASRKTSGVSDTQYF. CDR3 nucleotide sequence: TGTGCCAGCAGGAAGACTAGCGGGGTGTCAGATACGCAGTATTTT.

This clone was counted between two and nine times. The chain is built from TRBV7-2 and TRBJ1-1; D is possibly TRBD1 (6 bases). CDR1 and CDR2 from the germline V gene are SGHTA and FQGNSA. Trimming took off 1 base at V and 13 bases at J, with 13 bases between the two ends. The CDR3 is made up of 12 amino acids. CDR3 DNA: TGTGCCAGCAGCTTAGTAGCAGGGGTGGATTTCTTT. Protein product: CASSLVAGVDFF.

This chain links TRBV20-1 with TRBJ2-3; 16 nucleotides align to TRBD2. The J segment lost 0 bases and the V segment lost 3 bases, leaving 6 bases of the junction unmatched. Germline-derived CDR1 and CDR2 are DFQATT and SNEGSKA (reference sequence). This CDR3 is 18 amino acids long. For the CDR3, the DNA is TGCAGTGCTAGTGGGGGGACTAGCGGGAGGGGTAGCACAGATACGCAGTATTTT. Its translation: CSASGGTSGRGSTDTQYF.

The chain combines TRBV7-2 with TRBJ2-3; 10 nucleotides line up with TRBD2. The CDR3 length is 15 residues. In germline, CDR1 is SGHTA, CDR2 FQGNSA. Germline trimming cut 5 bases from V and 6 bases from J; bases unmatched to any gene: 8. The CDR3 is CASSPGGLAVDTQYF. The CDR3 DNA reads TGTGCCAGCAGCCCCGGCGGACTAGCGGTTGATACGCAGTATTTT.

The rearrangement joins TRBV19 to TRBJ1-5; TRBD1 might be the D (6 bases). Trimming cost V 4 bases and J 0 bases, with 13 bases left between them. The CDR3 has 16 residues. Germline V gene sequence: CDR1 LNHDA, CDR2 SQIVND (reference sequence). The DNA for the CDR3 is TGTGCCAGTAGTACCACAGGGACCTTTAGCAATCAGCCCCAGCATTTT. It codes for CASSTTGTFSNQPQHF.

V is TRBV7-2 and J is TRBJ2-5; D may be TRBD2 (5 bases). The CDR3 spans 13 residues. With 5 bases removed from V and 5 bases from J, the gap between germline ends came to 12 bases. Germline V gene sequence: CDR1 SGHTA, CDR2 FQGNSA. The CDR3 DNA reads TGTGCCAGCAGCAAGGACTTTGGGGAGACCCAGTACTTC. Amino acids: CASSKDFGETQYF.

V and J are TRBV19 and TRBJ2-2; 8 nucleotides line up with TRBD2. The trim removed 6 bases at V and 4 bases at J, leaving 7 bases unmatched. Germline-derived CDR1 and CDR2 are LNHDA and SQIVND (reference sequence). This CDR3 has 15 amino acids. This CDR3 reads CASRGGGLSTGELFF. The CDR3 region has the DNA TGTGCCAGTAGAGGCGGGGGGTTAAGCACCGGGGAGCTGTTTTTT.

V gene TRBV19 combines with J gene TRBJ2-3, with a possible D match to TRBD1 (6 bases). Germline loops: CDR1 LNHDA, CDR2 SQIVND (reference sequence). CDR3 length: 15 amino acids. Trimming shortened V by 3 bases and J by 4 bases, and 14 bases separated the two germline ends. The CDR3 loop reads CASSMQQGSPDTQYF. In nucleotides, the CDR3 is TGTGCCAGTAGTATGCAACAGGGTAGCCCAGATACGCAGTATTTT.

The chain has TRBV30 and TRBJ2-2, with unresolved D. The CDR3 loop spans 13 amino acids. CDR1 is GTSNPN and CDR2 is SVGIG in the germline V gene (reference sequence). Trimming pared 1 base from V and 5 bases from J, leaving 8 bases between. This CDR3 is CAWSGQSTGELFF. The CDR3 nucleotides read TGTGCCTGGAGTGGCCAGTCTACCGGGGAGCTGTTTTTT.

The chain carries TRBV7-2 and TRBJ2-5, with a weak D call TRBD1 (5 bases). CDR1 is SGHTA and CDR2 is FQGNSA in the germline V gene. This CDR3 is 17 amino acids long. The V end lost 3 bases, the J end lost 2 bases, and 19 bases lay between the germline ends. The CDR3 region is CASSFSGSTVSQETQYF. The CDR3 DNA sequence: TGTGCCAGCAGCTTTTCCGGATCGACAGTTTCTCAAGAGACCCAGTACTTC.

The CDR3 reads CASLTSTEKLFF. The CDR3 DNA follows: TGTGCCAGCCTGACTTCAACCGAAAAACTGTTTTTT. J is TRBJ1-4 and V is TRBV6-5; D unclear. The V gene's germline CDR1 is MNHEY and CDR2 SVGAGI. This CDR3 has 12 amino acids. Trimming cost V 8 bases and J 8 bases, with 12 bases left between them.

J is TRBJ1-1 and V is TRBV12-5, with a weak D call TRBD1 (6 bases). The CDR3 totals 12 residues. Germline CDR1 and CDR2: LGHNT and FRNRAP. Trimming shortened V by 7 bases and J by 7 bases, and 13 bases separated the two germline ends. The CDR3 reads CASAKGGGEAFF. For the CDR3, the DNA is TGTGCTAGTGCAAAGGGAGGGGGTGAAGCTTTCTTT.